Listed below are T cell receptor beta chains from one sample, sequenced in a study of blood T cell repertoires in COVID-19. The table came from immunoSEQ multiplex PCR; TCRdb's copy has only in-frame clones and leaves some out. This sample has about 440,000 clones, with around 89% found just once. What was sequenced was peripheral blood. Receptor source: a woman in her twenties or thirties with acute or convalescent COVID-19. Both conserved end residues are part of each CDR3.

TRBV29-1	TRBJ2-7	CSVTGGGWGEQYF
TRBV5-1	TRBJ2-1	CASSLETRGSGNEQFF
TRBV20-1	TRBJ2-5	CSASDEGSYQETQYF
TRBV29-1	TRBJ2-7	CSARGSYEQYF
TRBV3-1/TRBV3-2	TRBJ2-7	CASSQGPLEQYF
TRBV7-6	TRBJ1-4	CASSLGLATNEKLFF
TRBV6-5	TRBJ2-1	CASSTGVLNEQFF
TRBV6-5	TRBJ1-2	CASSITGWANYGYTF
TRBV30	TRBJ1-2	CACGRDRKTYGYTF
TRBV19	TRBJ1-1	CASSTDRAGEAFF
TRBV12-2	TRBJ2-5	CASRSSYGTSAETQYF